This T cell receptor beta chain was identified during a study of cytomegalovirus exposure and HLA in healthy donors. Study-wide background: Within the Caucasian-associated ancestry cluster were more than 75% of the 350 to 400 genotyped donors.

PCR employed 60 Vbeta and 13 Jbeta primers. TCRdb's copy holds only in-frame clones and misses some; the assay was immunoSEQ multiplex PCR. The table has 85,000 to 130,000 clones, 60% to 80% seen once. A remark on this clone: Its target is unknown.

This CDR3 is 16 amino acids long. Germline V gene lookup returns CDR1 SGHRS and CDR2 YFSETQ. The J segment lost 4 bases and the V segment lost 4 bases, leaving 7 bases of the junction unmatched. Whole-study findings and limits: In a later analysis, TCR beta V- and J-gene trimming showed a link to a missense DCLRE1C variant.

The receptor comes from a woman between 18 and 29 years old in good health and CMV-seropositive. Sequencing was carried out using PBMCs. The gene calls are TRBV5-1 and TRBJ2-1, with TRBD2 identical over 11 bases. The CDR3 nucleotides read TGCGCCAGCAGCAAAGCCGGGACTAGCGGTTACAATGAGCAGTTCTTC. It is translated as CASSKAGTSGYNEQFF.